This TCR beta chain was identified during a study of T cell changes during pregnancy in multiple sclerosis. The protocol was immunoSEQ multiplex PCR, while the TCRdb copy is restricted to in-frame clones and leaves out a portion. This sample has about 87,000 clones, with roughly 95% found just once. The CDR3 consists of 16 residues. CDR1 SEHNR and CDR2 FQNEAQ come from the germline V gene (reference sequence). V was clipped by 4 bases and J by 4 bases; unmatched bases: 5. The receptor's source is a female donor in good health, enrolled as a control in a pregnancy study. The chain recombines TRBV7-9 with TRBJ2-1; 12 bases agree with TRBD2. Sequencing used peripheral blood, obtained in the third trimester of pregnancy. CDR3 DNA: TGTGCCAGCAGCTACGGACTAGCGGGAATGTACAATGAGCAGTTCTTC. Amino acid sequence: CASSYGLAGMYNEQFF.